The clone carrying this T cell receptor (beta chain) showed up just a few times. Its target is unknown. The data originate from a study of response to subunit inactivated influenza vaccine. Findings and caveats of the study: Only a handful of new T cells, the authors suggested, are recruited with each seasonal influenza vaccination.

TCRdb analysed the RT-PCR reads with MiXCR anew, one entry per CDR3 protein. This sample has some 500,000 distinct CDR3 sequences; about 25% occur once, and the top ten carry approximately 2%. The CDR3 covers 15 residues. Trimming took 5 bases from V and 6 from J, leaving 16 bases between them. Per germline, CDR1 LGHDT and CDR2 YNNKEL (reference sequence). The V and J genes are TRBV3-1 and TRBJ2-2; possibly TRBD1 for D (5 bases). The clonotype was recovered from a man between 45 and 60 years old who received an inactivated influenza vaccine. The sequencing used CD4+ T cells sorted from PBMCs, collected about 5 days after vaccination. CDR3 loop: CASSGRLAGSGELFF. CDR3 nucleotide sequence: TGTGCCAGCAGCGGCCGACTTGCAGGGTCCGGGGAGCTGTTTTTT.